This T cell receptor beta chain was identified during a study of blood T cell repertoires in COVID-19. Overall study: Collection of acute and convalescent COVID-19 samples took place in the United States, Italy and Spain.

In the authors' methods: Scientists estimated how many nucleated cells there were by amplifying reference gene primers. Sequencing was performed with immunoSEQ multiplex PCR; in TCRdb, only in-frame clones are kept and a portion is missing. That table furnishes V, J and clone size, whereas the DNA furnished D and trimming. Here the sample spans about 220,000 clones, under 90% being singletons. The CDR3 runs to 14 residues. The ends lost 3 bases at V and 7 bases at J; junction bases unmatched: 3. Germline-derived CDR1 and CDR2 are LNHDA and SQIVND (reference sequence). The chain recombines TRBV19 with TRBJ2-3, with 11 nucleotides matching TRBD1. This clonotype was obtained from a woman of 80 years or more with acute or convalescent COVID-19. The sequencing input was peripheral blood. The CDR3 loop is CASSIGQGAYTQYF. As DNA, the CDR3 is TGTGCCAGTAGTATCGGACAGGGGGCATATACGCAGTATTTT.